This entry concerns a single T cell receptor (beta chain). Per the study methods: It was from reference gene primer amplification that nucleated cell counts were estimated. Libraries were prepared by immunoSEQ multiplex PCR; TCRdb keeps only in-frame clonotypes and omits some of them. V and J calls and clone size come straight from that table; D and trimming were deduced from the DNA. The sample carries just under 75,000 clones, over 80% recorded once. Germline loops: CDR1 MNHEY, CDR2 SVGEGT. Trimming shortened V by 6 bases and J by 5 bases, and 11 bases separated the two germline ends. The length of the CDR3 is 12 residues. This sample is part of a study of blood T cell repertoires in COVID-19. On the study more broadly: Sample material is recorded as cDNA or gDNA derived from T cells, B-cell-depleted T cells, or PBMCs.

This receptor was obtained from a man aged 80 or over with active or convalescent COVID-19. The sample taken for sequencing was peripheral blood. V gene TRBV6-2 or TRBV6-3 combines with J gene TRBJ2-7; D ambiguous. The CDR3 spells CASSHSVDEQYF. CDR3 bases: TGTGCCAGCAGCCACTCGGTGGACGAGCAGTACTTC.